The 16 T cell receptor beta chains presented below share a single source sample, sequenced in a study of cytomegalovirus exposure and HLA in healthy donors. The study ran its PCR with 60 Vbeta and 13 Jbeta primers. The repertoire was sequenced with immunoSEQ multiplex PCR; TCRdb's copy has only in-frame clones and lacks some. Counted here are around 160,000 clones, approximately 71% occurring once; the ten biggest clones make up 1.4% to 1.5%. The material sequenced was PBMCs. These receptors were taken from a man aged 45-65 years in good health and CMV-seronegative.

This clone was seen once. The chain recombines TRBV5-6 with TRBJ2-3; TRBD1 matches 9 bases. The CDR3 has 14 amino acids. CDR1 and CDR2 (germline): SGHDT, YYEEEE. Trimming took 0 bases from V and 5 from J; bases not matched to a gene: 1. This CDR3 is CASSLEDRGDTQYF. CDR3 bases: TGTGCCAGCAGCTTGGAGGACAGGGGAGATACGCAGTATTTT.

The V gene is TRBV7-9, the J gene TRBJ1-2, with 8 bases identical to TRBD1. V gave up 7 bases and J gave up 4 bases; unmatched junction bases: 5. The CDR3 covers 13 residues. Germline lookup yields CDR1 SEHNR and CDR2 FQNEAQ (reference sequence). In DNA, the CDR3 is TGTGCCAGCATCACGACAGGGGTCTATGGCTACACCTTC. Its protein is CASITTGVYGYTF. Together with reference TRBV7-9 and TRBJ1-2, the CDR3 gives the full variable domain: DTGVSQNPRHKITKRGQNVTFRCDPISEHNRLYWYRQTLGQGPEFLTYFQNEAQLEKSRLLSDRFSAERPKGSFSTLEIQRTEQGDSAMYLCASITTGVYGYTFGSGTRLTVV.

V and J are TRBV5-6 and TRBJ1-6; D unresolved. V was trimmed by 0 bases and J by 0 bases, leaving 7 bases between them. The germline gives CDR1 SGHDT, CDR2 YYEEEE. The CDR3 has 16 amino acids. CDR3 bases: TGTGCCAGCAGCTTGGCGGGTGTCTCCTATAATTCACCCCTCCACTTT. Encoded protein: CASSLAGVSYNSPLHF. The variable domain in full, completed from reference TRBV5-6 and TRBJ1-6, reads DAGVTQSPTHLIKTRGQQVTLRCSPKSGHDTVSWYQQALGQGPQFIFQYYEEEERQRGNFPDRFSGHQFPNYSSELNVNALLLGDSALYLCASSLAGVSYNSPLHFGNGTRLTVT.

CDR3 DNA: TGCGCCAGCAGCCGGACAGGGACAAAAGAGACCCAGTACTTC. Protein product: CASSRTGTKETQYF. V is TRBV4-1 and J is TRBJ2-5, with 8 bases identical to TRBD1. After removal of 4 bases from V and 3 bases from J, the junction contained 4 bases not matched to a gene. CDR1 and CDR2 (germline): MGHRA, YSYEKL. The CDR3 covers 14 residues.

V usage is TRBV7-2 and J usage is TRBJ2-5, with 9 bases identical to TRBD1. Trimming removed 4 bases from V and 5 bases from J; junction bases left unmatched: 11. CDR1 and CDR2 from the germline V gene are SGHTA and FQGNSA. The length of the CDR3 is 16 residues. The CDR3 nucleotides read TGTGCCAGCAGCTCGTTGGGAACAGGGGGCGGTGAGACCCAGTACTTC. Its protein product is CASSSLGTGGGETQYF.

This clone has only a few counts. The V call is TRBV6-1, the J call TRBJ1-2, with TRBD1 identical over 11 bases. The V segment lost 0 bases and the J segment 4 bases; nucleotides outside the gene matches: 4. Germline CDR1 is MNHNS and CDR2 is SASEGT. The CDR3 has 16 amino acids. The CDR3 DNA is TGTGCCAGCAGTGAAGCGGAGGACAGGGGGCTCTATGGCTACACCTTC. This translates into CASSEAEDRGLYGYTF.

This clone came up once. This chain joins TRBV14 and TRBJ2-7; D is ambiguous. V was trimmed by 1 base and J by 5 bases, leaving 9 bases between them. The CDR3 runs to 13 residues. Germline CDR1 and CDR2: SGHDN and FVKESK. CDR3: CASSQGHRNEQYF. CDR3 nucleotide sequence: TGTGCCAGCAGCCAAGGGCATCGAAACGAGCAGTACTTC. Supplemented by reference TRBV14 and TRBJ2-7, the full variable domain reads EAGVTQFPSHSVIEKGQTVTLRCDPISGHDNLYWYRRVMGKEIKFLLHFVKESKQDESGMPNNRFLAERTGGTYSTLKVQPAELEDSGVYFCASSQGHRNEQYFGPGTRLTVT.

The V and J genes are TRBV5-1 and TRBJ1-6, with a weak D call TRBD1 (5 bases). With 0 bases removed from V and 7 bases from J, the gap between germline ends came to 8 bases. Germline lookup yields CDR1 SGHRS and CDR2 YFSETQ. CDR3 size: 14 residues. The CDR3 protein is CASSLEGVNSPLHF. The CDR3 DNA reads TGCGCCAGCAGCTTGGAAGGGGTGAATTCACCCCTCCACTTT.

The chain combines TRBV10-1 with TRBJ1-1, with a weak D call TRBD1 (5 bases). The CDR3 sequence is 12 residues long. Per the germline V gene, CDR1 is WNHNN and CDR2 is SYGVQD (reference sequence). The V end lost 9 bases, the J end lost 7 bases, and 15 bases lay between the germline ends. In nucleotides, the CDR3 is TGCGCCAGTGGACCGGGGGTCGGTGAAGCTTTCTTT. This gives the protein CASGPGVGEAFF.

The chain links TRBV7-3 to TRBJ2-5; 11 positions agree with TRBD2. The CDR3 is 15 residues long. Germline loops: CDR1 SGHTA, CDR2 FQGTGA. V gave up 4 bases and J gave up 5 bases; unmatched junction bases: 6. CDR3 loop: CASSYRLAGRETQYF. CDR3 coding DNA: TGTGCCAGCAGCTATCGACTAGCGGGGAGGGAGACCCAGTACTTC.

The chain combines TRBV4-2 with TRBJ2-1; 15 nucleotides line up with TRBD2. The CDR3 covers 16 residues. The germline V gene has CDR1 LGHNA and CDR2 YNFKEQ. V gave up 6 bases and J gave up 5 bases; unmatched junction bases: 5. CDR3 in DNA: TGTGCCAGCAGTCGCAGGACTAGCGGGGGGGACAATGAGCAGTTCTTC. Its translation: CASSRRTSGGDNEQFF.

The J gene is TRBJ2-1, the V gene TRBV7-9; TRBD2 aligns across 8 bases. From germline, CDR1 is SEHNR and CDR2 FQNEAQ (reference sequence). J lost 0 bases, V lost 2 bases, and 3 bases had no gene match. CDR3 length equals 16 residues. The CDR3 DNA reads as TGTGCCAGCAGCTTAACAGGGACTAGCTCCTACAATGAGCAGTTCTTC. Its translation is CASSLTGTSSYNEQFF.

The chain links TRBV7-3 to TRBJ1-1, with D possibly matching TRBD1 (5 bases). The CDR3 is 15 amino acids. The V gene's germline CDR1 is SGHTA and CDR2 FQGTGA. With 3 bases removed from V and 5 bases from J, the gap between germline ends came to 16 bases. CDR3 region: CASSLGPGRGTEAFF. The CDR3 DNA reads TGTGCCAGCAGCTTGGGTCCAGGGAGGGGAACTGAAGCTTTCTTT.

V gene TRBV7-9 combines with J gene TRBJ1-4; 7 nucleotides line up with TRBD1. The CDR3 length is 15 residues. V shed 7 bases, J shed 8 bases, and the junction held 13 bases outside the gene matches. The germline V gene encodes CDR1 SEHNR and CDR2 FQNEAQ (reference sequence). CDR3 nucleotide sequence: TGTGCCAGCACCGGAAACAGGGGAGAAGAGGAAAAACTGTTTTTT. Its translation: CASTGNRGEEEKLFF.

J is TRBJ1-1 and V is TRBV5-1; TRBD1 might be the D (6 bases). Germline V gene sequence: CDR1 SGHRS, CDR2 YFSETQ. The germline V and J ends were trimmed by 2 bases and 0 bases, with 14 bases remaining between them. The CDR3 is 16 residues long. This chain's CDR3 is CASSLNNNRVNTEAFF. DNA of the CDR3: TGCGCCAGCAGCTTAAATAATAACAGGGTGAACACTGAAGCTTTCTTT.

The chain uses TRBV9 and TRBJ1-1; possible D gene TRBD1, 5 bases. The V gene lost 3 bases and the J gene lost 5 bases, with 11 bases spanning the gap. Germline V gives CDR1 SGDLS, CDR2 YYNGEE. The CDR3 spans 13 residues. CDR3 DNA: TGTGCCAGCAGCGAGGGCGGGGGAACTGAAGCTTTCTTT. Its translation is CASSEGGGTEAFF. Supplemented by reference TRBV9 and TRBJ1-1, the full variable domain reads DSGVTQTPKHLITATGQRVTLRCSPRSGDLSVYWYQQSLDQGLQFLIQYYNGEERAKGNILERFSAQQFPDLHSELNLSSLELGDSALYFCASSEGGGTEAFFGQGTRLTVV.